The rows below give T cell receptor beta chains drawn from one sample of a study of cytomegalovirus exposure and HLA in healthy donors. Clones were sequenced by immunoSEQ multiplex PCR, and TCRdb holds only the in-frame ones, with some missing. This sample has 150,000 to 200,000 clones, with 80% found just once. Sequenced: PBMCs. These receptor sequences come from a woman aged 25 to 45 in good health and CMV-seronegative. Both conserved end residues are part of each CDR3. The D gene is left open where the match is weak. Only part of the rows carry a size: once, few, many, or a class if the clone is expanded.

TRBV11-2	TRBJ2-5	TRBD2	-	TGTGCCAGCAGGGGACTAGCGGGGGGGCTAGAGACCCAGTACTTC	CASRGLAGGLETQYF
TRBV29-1	TRBJ2-1	-	-	TGCAGCGTAGACTCCCGAAGGGCCCAGGGCAATGAGCAGTTCTTC	CSVDSRRAQGNEQFF
TRBV4-2	TRBJ1-1	TRBD1	-	TGTGCCAGCGGATACCGGGACAGGGAGACTGAAGCTTTCTTT	CASGYRDRETEAFF
TRBV10-2	TRBJ1-4	-	-	TGCGCCAGCCAAGTGTCGGGGGCTAATGAAAAACTGTTTTTT	CASQVSGANEKLFF
TRBV10-3	TRBJ1-5	-	-	TGTGCCATCGAACAGGCGCCCGGTCAGCCCCAGCATTTT	CAIEQAPGQPQHF
TRBV19	TRBJ2-5	TRBD2	-	TGTGCCAGTAGTATAGTACCTAGCGGCGAGACCCAGTACTTC	CASSIVPSGETQYF
TRBV7-9	TRBJ2-2	TRBD1	-	TGTGCCACCCAGATGGATGAGGGGGCAGTCACCGGGGAGCTGTTTTTT	CATQMDEGAVTGELFF
TRBV18	TRBJ1-2	-	-	TGTGCCAGCTCACCCCTGGACAATGGGGTCTATGGCTACACCTTC	CASSPLDNGVYGYTF
TRBV6-1	TRBJ1-2	TRBD1	-	TGTGCCAGCAGTGTGGAGGGACAGGGGGCTGGGGGCTACACCTTC	CASSVEGQGAGGYTF
TRBV7-2	TRBJ1-4	-	-	TGTGCCAGCAGCTTAGATGGGGGCAATTCGGGGGGACTGTTTTTT	CASSLDGGNSGGLFF
TRBV5-4	TRBJ2-3	-	-	TGTGCCAGCAGCCTCCAGGGGACAGATACGCAGTATTTT	CASSLQGTDTQYF
TRBV5-1	TRBJ2-3	TRBD2	-	TGCGCCAGCAGCTTGTGGACTAGAACAGATACGCAGTATTTT	CASSLWTRTDTQYF
TRBV7-6	TRBJ2-5	-	-	TGTGCCAGCAGCACCCGACAGACTCAAGAGACCCAGTACTTC	CASSTRQTQETQYF
TRBV5-1	TRBJ2-1	-	-	TGCGCCAGCAGCTTGGGAGGGTTGGAGCAGTTCTTC	CASSLGGLEQFF
TRBV4-3	TRBJ1-2	-	-	TGCGCCAGCAGCCCGTCGGTGTCCGCCTATGGCTACACCTTC	CASSPSVSAYGYTF
TRBV5-1	TRBJ2-7	TRBD2	-	TGCGCCAGCAGCTTGGTAGCGGGGGGTTACTACGAGCAGTACTTC	CASSLVAGGYYEQYF
TRBV19	TRBJ1-5	-	-	TGTGCCAGTAGTATAGGACTGGGGGGAGGCAATCAGCCCCAGCATTTT	CASSIGLGGGNQPQHF
TRBV27	TRBJ1-5	-	-	TGTGCCAGCAGCCCGGGGAGGGAAAATCAGCCCCAGCATTTT	CASSPGRENQPQHF
TRBV5-4	TRBJ2-5	TRBD2	-	TGTGCCAGCAGCCTGAAGACTAGCGGGGGAGAGACCCAGTACTTC	CASSLKTSGGETQYF
TRBV18	TRBJ2-7	-	-	TGTGCCAGCTCGAGGCAGGGGAGCTCCTACGAGCAGTACTTC	CASSRQGSSYEQYF
TRBV5-1	TRBJ2-1	TRBD1	-	TGCGCCAGCGGACAGGGGGCTTATGAGCAGTTCTTC	CASGQGAYEQFF
TRBV30	TRBJ2-7	TRBD2	-	TGTGCCTGGAGTGTACGGTGGGAGGGGCACTCCTACGAGCAGTACTTC	CAWSVRWEGHSYEQYF
TRBV5-4	TRBJ2-1	TRBD2	-	TGTGCCAGCAGCTTTAAGACTAGCGGCTACAATGAGCAGTTCTTC	CASSFKTSGYNEQFF
TRBV11-3	TRBJ2-7	-	-	TGTGCCAGCAGCTTAGCGTCAGGGCATCTCTACGAGCAGTACTTC	CASSLASGHLYEQYF
TRBV7-3	TRBJ2-3	-	few	TGTGCCAGCAGCTCCTTTAGTAATATGCAGTATTTT	CASSSFSNMQYF
TRBV7-9	TRBJ2-7	TRBD1	-	TGTGCCAGCAGCTTAGCAGGACAGGACTCCTACGAGCAGTACTTC	CASSLAGQDSYEQYF
TRBV25-1	TRBJ1-2	TRBD1	-	TGTGCCAGCAGCGAACAGGGGGCGCGCTATGGCTACACCTTC	CASSEQGARYGYTF
TRBV11-2	TRBJ1-1	-	-	TGTGCCAGCAGCTTTCGGGTGAACACTGAAGCTTTCTTT	CASSFRVNTEAFF
TRBV9	TRBJ1-6	-	-	TGTGCCAGCAGCGTAGAGGGGGTTCCTAATTCACCCCTCCACTTT	CASSVEGVPNSPLHF
TRBV30	TRBJ1-6	TRBD1	-	TGTGCCTGGGACCCCATTCGACAGGGGAATTCACCCCTCCACTTT	CAWDPIRQGNSPLHF
TRBV7-9	TRBJ2-2	TRBD2	-	TGTGCCAGTCTAGCGGGGAGTAACACCGGGGAGCTGTTTTTT	CASLAGSNTGELFF
TRBV5-1	TRBJ2-3	-	-	TGCGCCAGCAGCCCCGTACAGGGACGGAGCACAGATACGCAGTATTTT	CASSPVQGRSTDTQYF
TRBV19	TRBJ1-1	-	-	TGTGCCAGTAGTATTCGGTCACAGCTTAACACTGAAGCTTTCTTT	CASSIRSQLNTEAFF
TRBV5-1	TRBJ1-1	-	-	TGCGCCAGCAGCCAAACAACAGGGCGAACTGAAGCTTTCTTT	CASSQTTGRTEAFF
TRBV6-5	TRBJ2-7	-	-	TGTGCCAGCACCAGAACCGTGCCCTACGAGCAGTACTTC	CASTRTVPYEQYF
TRBV7-9	TRBJ2-5	-	-	TGTGCCAGCAGCGACGGACTGAGCGAGACCCAGTACTTC	CASSDGLSETQYF
TRBV30	TRBJ1-2	TRBD1	-	TGTGCCTGGACCGGGACAGCTATGACACTCTATGGCTACACCTTC	CAWTGTAMTLYGYTF
TRBV10-1	TRBJ2-5	TRBD1	-	TGCGCCAGCAGTGGAGGGGGGACAGGGGGAGAGACCCAGTACTTC	CASSGGGTGGETQYF
TRBV2	TRBJ1-6	-	once	TGTGCCAGCACCCCGGGGAACTATAATTCACCCCTCCACTTT	CASTPGNYNSPLHF
TRBV4-2	TRBJ2-6	-	-	TGTGCCAGCAGCCAGGCCACCTCTGGGGCCAACGTCCTGACTTTC	CASSQATSGANVLTF
TRBV6-5	TRBJ2-2	-	-	TGTGCTGGAGGGTTATCGGCCGGGGAGCTGTTTTTT	CAGGLSAGELFF
TRBV6-1	TRBJ2-7	TRBD1	-	TGTGCCAGTGCCGGGACAGGGAAGTACGAGCAGTACTTC	CASAGTGKYEQYF